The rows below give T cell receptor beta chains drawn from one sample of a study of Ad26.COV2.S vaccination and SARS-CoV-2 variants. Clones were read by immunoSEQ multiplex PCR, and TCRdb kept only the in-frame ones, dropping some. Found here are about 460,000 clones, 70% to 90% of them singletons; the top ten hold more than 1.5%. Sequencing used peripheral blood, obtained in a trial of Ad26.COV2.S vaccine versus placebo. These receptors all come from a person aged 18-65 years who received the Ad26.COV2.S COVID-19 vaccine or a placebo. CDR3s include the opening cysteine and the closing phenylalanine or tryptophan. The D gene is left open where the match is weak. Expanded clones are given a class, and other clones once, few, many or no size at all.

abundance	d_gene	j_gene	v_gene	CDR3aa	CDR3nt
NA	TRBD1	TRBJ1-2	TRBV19	CASSPRTGKANYGYTF	TGTGCCAGTAGTCCTAGGACAGGCAAAGCTAACTATGGCTACACCTTC
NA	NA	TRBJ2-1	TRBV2	CASDPSYGGPDEQFF	TGTGCCAGCGACCCCAGTTACGGGGGGCCGGATGAGCAGTTCTTC
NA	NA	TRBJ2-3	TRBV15	CATSEGGESTDTQYF	TGTGCCACCAGCGAAGGGGGAGAAAGCACAGATACGCAGTATTTT
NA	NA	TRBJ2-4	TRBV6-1	CASSVYEITIAKNIQYF	TGTGCCAGCAGTGTGTATGAGATAACGATAGCCAAAAACATTCAGTACTTC
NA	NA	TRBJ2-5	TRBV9	CASSETGTSWNQYF	TGTGCCAGCAGCGAAACAGGGACGTCGTGGAACCAGTACTTC
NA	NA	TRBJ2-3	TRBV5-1	CASSQGGDTQYF	TGCGCCAGCAGCCAGGGGGGAGATACGCAGTATTTT
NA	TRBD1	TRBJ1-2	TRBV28	CASSPTGYGYTF	TGTGCCAGCAGTCCGACAGGGTACGGCTACACCTTC
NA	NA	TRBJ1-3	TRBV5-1	CASSLGTLSGNTIYF	TGCGCCAGCAGCTTGGGGACTTTGTCTGGAAACACCATATATTTT
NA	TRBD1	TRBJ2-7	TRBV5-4	CASSLAGTGVYEQYF	TGTGCCAGCAGCTTGGCCGGGACAGGGGTCTACGAGCAGTACTTC
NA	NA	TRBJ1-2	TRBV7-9	CASSPMANYGYTF	TGTGCCAGCAGCCCAATGGCTAACTATGGCTACACCTTC
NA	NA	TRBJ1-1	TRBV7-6	CASSADLGTEAFF	TGTGCCAGCAGCGCAGACCTGGGGACTGAAGCTTTCTTT
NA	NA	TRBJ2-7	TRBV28	CASSSPGAAKLVPYEQYF	TGTGCCAGCAGTTCCCCAGGGGCCGCCAAACTAGTCCCCTACGAGCAGTACTTC
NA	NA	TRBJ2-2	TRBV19	CASSVGWTAGELFF	TGTGCCAGTAGTGTAGGGTGGACGGCCGGGGAGCTGTTTTTT
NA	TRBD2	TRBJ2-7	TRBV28	CASSLQAGAYEQYF	TGTGCCAGCAGTTTACAAGCGGGAGCCTACGAGCAGTACTTC
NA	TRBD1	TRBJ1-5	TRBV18	CASSPAWTGGNQPQHF	TGTGCCAGCTCACCGGCTTGGACAGGGGGCAATCAGCCCCAGCATTTT
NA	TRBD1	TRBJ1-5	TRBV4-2	CASSQVGQAIYQPQHF	TGTGCCAGCAGCCAAGTAGGACAGGCAATCTATCAGCCCCAGCATTTT
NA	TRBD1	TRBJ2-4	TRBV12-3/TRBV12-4	CASSLQGAIQYF	TGTGCCAGCAGTTTACAGGGGGCCATTCAGTACTTC
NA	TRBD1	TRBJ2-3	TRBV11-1	CASSSGQGVTDTQYF	TGTGCCAGCAGCTCCGGACAGGGGGTGACAGATACGCAGTATTTT
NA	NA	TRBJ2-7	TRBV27	CASSPGAGGRYEQYF	TGTGCCAGCAGTCCCGGTGCTGGGGGCAGGTACGAGCAGTACTTC
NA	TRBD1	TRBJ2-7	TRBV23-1	CASSRDRAVEQYF	TGCGCCAGCAGTCGAGACAGGGCGGTCGAGCAGTACTTC
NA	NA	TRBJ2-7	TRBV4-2	CASSQEFRQGRPYEQYF	TGTGCCAGCAGCCAAGAGTTTCGGCAGGGGCGTCCCTACGAGCAGTACTTC
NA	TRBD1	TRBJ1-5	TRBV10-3	CAISDTGTGFQPQHF	TGTGCCATCAGCGATACCGGGACAGGGTTTCAGCCCCAGCATTTT
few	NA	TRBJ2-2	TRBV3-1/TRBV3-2	CASSQGGTGELFF	TGTGCCAGCAGCCAAGGGGGGACCGGGGAGCTGTTTTTT
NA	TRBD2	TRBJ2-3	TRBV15	CATSREAVGTSGIADTQYF	TGTGCCACCAGCAGAGAGGCGGTCGGAACTAGCGGGATCGCAGATACGCAGTATTTT
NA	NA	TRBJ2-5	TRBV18	CASSQGGYQETQYF	TGTGCCAGCTCACAAGGCGGCTACCAAGAGACCCAGTACTTC
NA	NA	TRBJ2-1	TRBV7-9	CASSLGAPNEQFF	TGTGCCAGCAGCCTCGGAGCCCCGAATGAGCAGTTCTTC
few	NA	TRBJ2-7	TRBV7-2	CASSPPDRRGYEQYF	TGTGCCAGCAGCCCACCGGACAGGCGGGGCTACGAGCAGTACTTC
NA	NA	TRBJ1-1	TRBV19	CASSQQGGTEAFF	TGTGCCAGTAGCCAACAGGGAGGCACTGAAGCTTTCTTT
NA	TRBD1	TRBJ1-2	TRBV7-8	CASSLLSGGDGYTF	TGTGCCAGCAGCTTATTGTCAGGGGGCGATGGCTACACCTTC
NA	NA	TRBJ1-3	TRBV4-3	CASSQERSHGRRDTIYF	TGCGCCAGCAGCCAAGAAAGGTCCCATGGCAGGAGGGACACCATATATTTT
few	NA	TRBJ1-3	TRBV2	CASSAVGETDGNTIYF	TGTGCCAGCAGTGCTGTCGGGGAAACTGATGGAAACACCATATATTTT
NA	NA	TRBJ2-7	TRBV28	CASSSPLTGGGSSYEQYF	TGTGCCAGCAGTTCACCCTTGACAGGCGGCGGAAGCTCCTACGAGCAGTACTTC
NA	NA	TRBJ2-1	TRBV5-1	CASTRGSYNEQFF	TGCGCCAGCACCAGGGGATCCTACAATGAGCAGTTCTTC
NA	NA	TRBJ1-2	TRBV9	CASSVGGPANGNYGYTF	TGTGCCAGCAGCGTAGGAGGTCCAGCCAACGGTAACTATGGCTACACCTTC
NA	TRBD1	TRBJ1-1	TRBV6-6	CASRQGDTEAFF	TGTGCCAGCAGGCAGGGGGACACTGAAGCTTTCTTT
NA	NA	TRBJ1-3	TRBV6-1	CASSHRSPPYTIYF	TGTGCCAGCAGCCACCGGTCGCCTCCTTACACCATATATTTT
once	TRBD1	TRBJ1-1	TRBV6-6	CASSQTGDSPEAFF	TGTGCCAGCAGCCAAACCGGGGACAGCCCTGAAGCTTTCTTT
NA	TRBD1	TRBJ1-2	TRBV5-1	CASSQDRGSYGYTF	TGCGCCAGCAGCCAAGACAGGGGTAGCTATGGCTACACCTTC
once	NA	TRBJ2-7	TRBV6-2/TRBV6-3	CASSYPLLRQESLSYEQYF	TGTGCCAGCAGTTACCCCCTCCTCCGACAGGAGAGCTTATCCTACGAGCAGTACTTC
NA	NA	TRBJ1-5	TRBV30	CAWNHPSGPQHF	TGTGCCTGGAACCACCCTTCGGGGCCCCAGCATTTT
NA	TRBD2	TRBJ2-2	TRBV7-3	CASSRGGPQGTGELFF	TGTGCCAGCAGCCGGGGGGGTCCCCAGGGCACCGGGGAGCTGTTTTTT
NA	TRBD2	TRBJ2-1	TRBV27	CASSLLAGGRSYNEQFF	TGTGCCAGCAGTTTACTAGCGGGGGGGCGGTCCTACAATGAGCAGTTCTTC
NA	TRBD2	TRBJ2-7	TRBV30	CAWSQPGLAVYEQYF	TGTGCCTGGAGTCAACCCGGACTAGCGGTTTACGAGCAGTACTTC
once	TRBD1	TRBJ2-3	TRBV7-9	CASSLDRGADTQYF	TGTGCCAGCAGCTTAGACAGGGGAGCAGATACGCAGTATTTT
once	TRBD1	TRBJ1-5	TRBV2	CASSLGGRRQPQHF	TGTGCCAGCAGCCTAGGGGGCCGTAGGCAGCCCCAGCATTTT
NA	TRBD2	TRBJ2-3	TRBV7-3	CASSAGTSGATDTQYF	TGTGCCAGCAGCGCCGGGACTAGCGGGGCCACAGATACGCAGTATTTT
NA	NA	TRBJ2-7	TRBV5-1	CASTSLSGSPYEQYF	TGCGCCAGCACCTCTCTGTCGGGTAGCCCCTACGAGCAGTACTTC